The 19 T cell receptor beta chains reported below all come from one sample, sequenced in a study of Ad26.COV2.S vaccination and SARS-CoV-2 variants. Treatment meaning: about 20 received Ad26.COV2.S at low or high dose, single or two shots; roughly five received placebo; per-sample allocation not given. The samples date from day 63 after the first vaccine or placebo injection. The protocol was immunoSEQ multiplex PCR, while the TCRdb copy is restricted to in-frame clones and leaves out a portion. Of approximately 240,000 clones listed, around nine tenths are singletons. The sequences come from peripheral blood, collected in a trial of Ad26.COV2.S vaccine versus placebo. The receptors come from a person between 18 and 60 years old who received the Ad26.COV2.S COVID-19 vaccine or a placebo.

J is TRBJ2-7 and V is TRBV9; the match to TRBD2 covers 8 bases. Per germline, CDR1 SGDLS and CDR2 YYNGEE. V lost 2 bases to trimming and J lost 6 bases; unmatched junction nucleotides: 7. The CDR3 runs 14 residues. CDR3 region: CASSVGGGNSEQYF. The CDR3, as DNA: TGTGCCAGCAGCGTCGGCGGGGGGAACTCCGAGCAGTACTTC.

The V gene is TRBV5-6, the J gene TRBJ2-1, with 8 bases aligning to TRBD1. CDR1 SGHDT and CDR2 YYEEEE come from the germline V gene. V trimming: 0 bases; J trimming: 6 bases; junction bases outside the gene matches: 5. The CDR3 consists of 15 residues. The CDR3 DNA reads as TGTGCCAGCAGCTTGGTGGGACAGGATGTCAATGAGCAGTTCTTC. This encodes CASSLVGQDVNEQFF.

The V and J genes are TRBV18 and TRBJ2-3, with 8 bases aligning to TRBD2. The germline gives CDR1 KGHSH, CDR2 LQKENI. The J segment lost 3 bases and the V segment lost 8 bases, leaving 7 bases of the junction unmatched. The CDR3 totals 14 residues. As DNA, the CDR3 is TGTGCCAGCCGCGGTAGCGGGGCTACAGATACGCAGTATTTT. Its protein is CASRGSGATDTQYF.

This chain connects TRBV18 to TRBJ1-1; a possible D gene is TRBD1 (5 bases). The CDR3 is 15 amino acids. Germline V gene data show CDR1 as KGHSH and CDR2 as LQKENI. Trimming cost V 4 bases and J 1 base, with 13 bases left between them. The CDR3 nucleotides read TGTGCCAGCTCACTTAAGACAGCTACGAACACTGAAGCTTTCTTT. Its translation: CASSLKTATNTEAFF.

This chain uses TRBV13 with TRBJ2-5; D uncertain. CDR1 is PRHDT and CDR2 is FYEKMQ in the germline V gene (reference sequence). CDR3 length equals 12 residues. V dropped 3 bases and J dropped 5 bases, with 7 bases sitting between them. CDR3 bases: TGTGCCAGCAGCTTCTCAGCTGAGACCCAGTACTTC. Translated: CASSFSAETQYF.

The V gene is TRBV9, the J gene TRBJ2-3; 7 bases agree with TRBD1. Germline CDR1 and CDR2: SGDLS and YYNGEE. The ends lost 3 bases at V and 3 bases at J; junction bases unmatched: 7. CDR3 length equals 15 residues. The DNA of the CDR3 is TGTGCCAGCAGCGACGACAGGGCGGCGACAGATACGCAGTATTTT. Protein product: CASSDDRAATDTQYF.

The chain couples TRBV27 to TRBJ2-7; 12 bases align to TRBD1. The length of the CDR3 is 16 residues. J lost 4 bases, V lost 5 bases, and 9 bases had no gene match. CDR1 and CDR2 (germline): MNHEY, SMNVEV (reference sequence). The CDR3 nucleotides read TGTGCCAGCAGTCCGGTGGGACAGGGGGCTCGGTACGAGCAGTACTTC. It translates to CASSPVGQGARYEQYF.

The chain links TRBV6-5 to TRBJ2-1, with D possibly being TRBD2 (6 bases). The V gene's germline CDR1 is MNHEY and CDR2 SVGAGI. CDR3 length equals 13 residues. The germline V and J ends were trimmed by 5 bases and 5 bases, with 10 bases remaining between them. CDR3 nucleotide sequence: TGTGCCAGCAGTCGGGGGACTCACAATGAGCAGTTCTTC. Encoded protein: CASSRGTHNEQFF.

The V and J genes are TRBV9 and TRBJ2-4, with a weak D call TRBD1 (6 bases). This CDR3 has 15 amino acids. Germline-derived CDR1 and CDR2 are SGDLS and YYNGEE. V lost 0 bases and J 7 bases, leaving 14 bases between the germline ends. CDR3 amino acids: CASSVDSGVTNIQYF. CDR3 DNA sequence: TGTGCCAGCAGCGTAGATTCAGGGGTGACGAACATTCAGTACTTC.

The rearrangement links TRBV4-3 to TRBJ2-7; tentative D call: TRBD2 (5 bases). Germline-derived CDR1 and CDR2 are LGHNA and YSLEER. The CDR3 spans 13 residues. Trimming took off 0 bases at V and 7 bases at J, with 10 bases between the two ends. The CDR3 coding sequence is TGCGCCAGCAGCCAAGATCCCGGCGGGGAGCAGTACTTC. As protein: CASSQDPGGEQYF.

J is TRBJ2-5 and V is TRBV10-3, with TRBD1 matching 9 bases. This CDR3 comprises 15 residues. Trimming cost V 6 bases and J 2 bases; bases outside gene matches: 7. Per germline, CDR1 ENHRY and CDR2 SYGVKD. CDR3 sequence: CAISPGQGKQETQYF. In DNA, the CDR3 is TGTGCCATCAGCCCGGGACAGGGAAAGCAAGAGACCCAGTACTTC.

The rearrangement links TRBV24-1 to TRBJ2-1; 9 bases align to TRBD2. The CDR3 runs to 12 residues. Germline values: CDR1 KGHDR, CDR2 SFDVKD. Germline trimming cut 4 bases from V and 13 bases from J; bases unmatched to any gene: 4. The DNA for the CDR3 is TGTGCCACCAGTGACCCCGGGACTAGCCAGTTCTTC. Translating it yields CATSDPGTSQFF.

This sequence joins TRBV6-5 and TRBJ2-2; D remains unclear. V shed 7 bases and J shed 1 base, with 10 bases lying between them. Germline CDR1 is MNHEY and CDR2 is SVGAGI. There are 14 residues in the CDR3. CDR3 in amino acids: CASKLFRNTGELFF. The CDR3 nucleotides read TGTGCCAGCAAGCTCTTTAGGAACACCGGGGAGCTGTTTTTT.

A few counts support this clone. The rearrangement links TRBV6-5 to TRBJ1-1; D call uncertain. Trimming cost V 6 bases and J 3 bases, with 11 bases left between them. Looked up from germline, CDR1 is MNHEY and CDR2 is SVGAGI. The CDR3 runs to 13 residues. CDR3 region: CASSQTLYTEAFF. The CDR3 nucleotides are TGTGCCAGCAGCCAGACACTATACACTGAAGCTTTCTTT.

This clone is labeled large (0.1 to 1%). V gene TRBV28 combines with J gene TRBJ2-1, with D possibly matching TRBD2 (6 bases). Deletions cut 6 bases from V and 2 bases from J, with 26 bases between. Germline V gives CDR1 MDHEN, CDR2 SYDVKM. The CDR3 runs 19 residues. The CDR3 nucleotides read TGTGCCAGCAGAGCTATCGGGTGGGGGACTCCGACCCCCTACAATGAGCAGTTCTTC. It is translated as CASRAIGWGTPTPYNEQFF.

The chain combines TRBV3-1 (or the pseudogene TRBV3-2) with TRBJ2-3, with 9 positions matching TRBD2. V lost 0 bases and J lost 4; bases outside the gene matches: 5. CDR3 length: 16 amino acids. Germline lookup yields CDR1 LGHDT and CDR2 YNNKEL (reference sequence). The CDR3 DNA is TGTGCCAGCAGCCAAGAGGGGCTAGCGGGACCAGATACGCAGTATTTT. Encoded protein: CASSQEGLAGPDTQYF.

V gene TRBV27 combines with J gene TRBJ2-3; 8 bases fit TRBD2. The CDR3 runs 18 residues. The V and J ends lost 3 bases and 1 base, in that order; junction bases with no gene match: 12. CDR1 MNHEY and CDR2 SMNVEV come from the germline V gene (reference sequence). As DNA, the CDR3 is TGTGCCAGCAGTTTTGAGCTTTTCGGGCGGGGGGGCACAGATACGCAGTATTTT. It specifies CASSFELFGRGGTDTQYF.

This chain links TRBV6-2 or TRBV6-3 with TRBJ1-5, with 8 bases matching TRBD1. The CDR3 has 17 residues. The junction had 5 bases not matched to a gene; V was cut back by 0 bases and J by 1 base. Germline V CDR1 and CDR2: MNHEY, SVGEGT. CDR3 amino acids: CASSYSQGAGSNQPQHF. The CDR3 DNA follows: TGTGCCAGCAGTTACTCGCAGGGGGCAGGGAGCAATCAGCCCCAGCATTTT.

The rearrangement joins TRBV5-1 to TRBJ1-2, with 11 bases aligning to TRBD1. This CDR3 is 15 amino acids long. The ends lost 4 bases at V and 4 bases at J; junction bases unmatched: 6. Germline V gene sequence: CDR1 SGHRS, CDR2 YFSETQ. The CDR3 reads CASSLGQGAGYGYTF. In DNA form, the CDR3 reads TGCGCCAGCAGCCTCGGACAGGGGGCAGGCTATGGCTACACCTTC.